The 24 T cell receptor beta chains presented below share a single source sample, sequenced in a study of radiation and T cells in renal cell carcinoma. Time point in this sample: baseline pretreatment blood. Noted treatment: 15 Gy SBRT to primary tumor, nephrectomy 4 weeks later. Measured with immunoSEQ multiplex PCR; TCRdb has only the in-frame clones, and not every one. The sample has 150,000 or so clones; roughly 90% are singletons. The specimen comprised blood, sampled from a patient whose treatment included radiotherapy and nephrectomy. The origin of the receptors is a woman aged 65 to 85 with renal cell carcinoma.

The V call is TRBV7-8, the J call TRBJ1-3; no clear D gene. CDR1 is SGHVS, CDR2 FQNEAQ, per germline. V was cut by 1 base and J by 6 bases, with 4 bases left in between. This CDR3 has 12 amino acids. For the CDR3, the DNA is TGTGCCAGCAGCTTAGGGGAAAACACCATATATTTT. This encodes CASSLGENTIYF. Variable domain in full (rest from reference TRBV7-8 and TRBJ1-3): GAGVSQSPRYKVAKRGQDVALRCDPISGHVSLFWYQQALGQGPEFLTYFQNEAQLDKSGLPSDRFFAERPEGSVSTLKIQRTQQEDSAVYLCASSLGENTIYFGEGSWLTVV.

The CDR3 DNA reads as TGTGCCAGCAGTTTTCTAAGGGGCGCTGGGGAGACCCAGTACTTC. Its protein is CASSFLRGAGETQYF. The chain joins TRBV27 to TRBJ2-5, with D perhaps matching TRBD1 (5 bases). The CDR3 runs to 15 residues. CDR1 is MNHEY, CDR2 SMNVEV, per germline (reference sequence). Trimming stripped 3 bases from V and 5 bases from J, with 16 bases between.

Here the CDR3 reads CASSPGIQVVSLHF. DNA of the CDR3: TGTGCCAGCTCACCGGGGATTCAGGTGGTATCCCTCCACTTT. V and J are TRBV18 and TRBJ1-6; unclear D gene. V lost 3 bases and J lost 14, with 17 bases in between. CDR1 is KGHSH and CDR2 is LQKENI in the germline V gene. The CDR3 covers 14 residues.

The rearrangement joins TRBV19 to TRBJ2-3; 7 bases line up with TRBD2. Germline V gene data show CDR1 as LNHDA and CDR2 as SQIVND (reference sequence). This CDR3 has 16 residues. Trimming at V came to 3 bases and at J to 0 bases, leaving 6 bases not matched to a gene. The CDR3: CASSILNGGSTDTQYF. The CDR3 DNA sequence: TGTGCCAGTAGTATCCTTAACGGGGGGAGCACAGATACGCAGTATTTT. Looking up the rest from reference TRBV19 and TRBJ2-3 gives the full variable domain: DGGITQSPKYLFRKEGQNVTLSCEQNLNHDAMYWYRQDPGQGLRLIYYSQIVNDFQKGDIAEGYSVSREKKESFPLTVTSAQKNPTAFYLCASSILNGGSTDTQYFGPGTRLTVL.

The rearrangement joins TRBV7-8 to TRBJ1-1; TRBD1 matches at 11 bases. Per germline, CDR1 SGHVS and CDR2 FQNEAQ. This CDR3 contains 17 residues. J gave up 2 bases and V 5 bases, and 10 bases lay outside the gene matches. CDR3 sequence: CASSVRTGGVHNTEAFF. CDR3 DNA sequence: TGTGCCAGCAGCGTAAGGACAGGGGGCGTACATAACACTGAAGCTTTCTTT.

The chain employs TRBV9 and TRBJ2-3; 11 positions agree with TRBD2. Losses at the gene ends were 0 bases for V and 3 bases for J; bases not matched to a gene: 3. Germline V CDR1 and CDR2: SGDLS, YYNGEE. CDR3 length equals 16 residues. The CDR3 DNA reads TGTGCCAGCAGCGTAGGGCTAGCGGGGGGAACAGATACGCAGTATTTT. Residues: CASSVGLAGGTDTQYF.

J is TRBJ2-3 and V is TRBV6-1; D unclear. The CDR3 has 14 amino acids. From germline, CDR1 is MNHNS and CDR2 SASEGT. Trimming took off 3 bases at V and 4 bases at J, with 11 bases between the two ends. CDR3 coding DNA: TGTGCCAGCAGTGAGGTCTTACAACCAGATACGCAGTATTTT. It codes for CASSEVLQPDTQYF.

This chain connects TRBV5-6 to TRBJ1-5; D uncertain. The germline V gene encodes CDR1 SGHDT and CDR2 YYEEEE. The CDR3 extends over 14 amino acids. V was cut by 5 bases and J by 2 bases, with 11 bases left in between. The chain's CDR3 is CASSVVGGNQPQHF. CDR3 DNA: TGTGCCAGCAGTGTCGTCGGGGGCAATCAGCCCCAGCATTTT.

This chain uses TRBV4-3 with TRBJ1-2; D is unresolved. The germline V gene encodes CDR1 LGHNA and CDR2 YSLEER. The V and J ends lost 0 bases and 5 bases respectively, with 13 bases between them. The CDR3 extends over 15 amino acids. This CDR3 reads CASSQDQRDGYGYTF. In DNA, the CDR3 is TGCGCCAGCAGCCAAGATCAAAGGGATGGGTATGGCTACACCTTC.

The chain uses TRBV19 and TRBJ2-7; tentatively, D is TRBD1 (6 bases). Germline V gives CDR1 LNHDA, CDR2 SQIVND (reference sequence). Deletions cut 5 bases from V and 2 bases from J, with 13 bases between. The CDR3 contains 14 residues. The CDR3 region is CASSGQGDTYEQYF. DNA for the CDR3: TGTGCCAGTAGTGGACAAGGGGACACCTACGAGCAGTACTTC.

The chain carries TRBV19 and TRBJ2-2; TRBD2 matches 8 bases. The CDR3 consists of 14 residues. Per the germline V gene, CDR1 is LNHDA and CDR2 is SQIVND (reference sequence). V lost 2 bases to trimming and J lost 4 bases; unmatched junction nucleotides: 0. CDR3 loop: CASSIRGGTGELFF. The CDR3, as DNA: TGTGCCAGTAGTATACGGGGGGGCACCGGGGAGCTGTTTTTT.

The V gene is TRBV15, the J gene TRBJ1-1; no reliable D call. Trimming cost V 3 bases and J 0 bases, with 11 bases left between them. Per germline, CDR1 LNHNV and CDR2 YYDKDF (reference sequence). The length of the CDR3 is 15 residues. The CDR3 sequence: CATSRAGHLNTEAFF. In nucleotides, the CDR3 is TGTGCCACCAGCAGGGCCGGTCATCTGAACACTGAAGCTTTCTTT.

V is TRBV9 and J is TRBJ2-5; TRBD2 might be the D (5 bases). CDR3 length: 17 residues. Germline V gene lookup returns CDR1 SGDLS and CDR2 YYNGEE. Trimming stripped 0 bases from V and 2 bases from J, with 17 bases between. As DNA, the CDR3 is TGTGCCAGCAGCGTAGGTGGAAGCGGAAACATTCAAGAGACCCAGTACTTC. Its translation: CASSVGGSGNIQETQYF.

In this sample, this clone turned up a few times. The gene calls are TRBV7-3 and TRBJ1-1, with D uncertain. This CDR3 is 16 amino acids long. The germline gives CDR1 SGHTA, CDR2 FQGTGA. With 2 bases removed from V and 2 bases from J, the gap between germline ends came to 15 bases. The DNA for the CDR3 is TGTGCCAGCAGCTTATCTTCTGATGCTGGTAACACTGAAGCTTTCTTT. Residues: CASSLSSDAGNTEAFF. Full variable domain (remainder filled in from reference TRBV7-3 and TRBJ1-1): GAGVSQTPSNKVTEKGKYVELRCDPISGHTALYWYRQSLGQGPEFLIYFQGTGAADDSGLPNDRFFAVRPEGSVSTLKIQRTERGDSAVYLCASSLSSDAGNTEAFFGQGTRLTVV.

The rearrangement joins TRBV19 to TRBJ1-5; TRBD1 matches at 7 bases. This CDR3 has 20 amino acids. V lost 3 bases to trimming and J lost 0 bases; unmatched junction nucleotides: 17. Germline V CDR1 and CDR2: LNHDA, SQIVND (reference sequence). The CDR3 DNA reads TGTGCCAGTAGTATGCCCCCCCACCAGGGCAGGGGGTATAGCAATCAGCCCCAGCATTTT. Its translation: CASSMPPHQGRGYSNQPQHF.

With respect to this clone: Other nucleotide sequences from this sample produce the same CDR3. The chain combines TRBV9 with TRBJ1-1; D unclear. The CDR3 contains 14 residues. From germline, CDR1 is SGDLS and CDR2 YYNGEE. Trimming cost V 0 bases and J 3 bases, with 9 bases left between them. The CDR3 bases are TGTGCCAGCAGCGTAGCGGGTGGGGACACTGAAGCTTTCTTT. Residues: CASSVAGGDTEAFF.

V is TRBV5-1 and J is TRBJ2-1; 9 bases line up with TRBD1. Germline CDR1 SGHRS, CDR2 YFSETQ. The CDR3 spans 15 residues. The V segment lost 4 bases and the J segment 5 bases; nucleotides outside the gene matches: 7. In DNA form, the CDR3 reads TGCGCCAGCAGCCTTTATGACAGGGGGGACAATGAGCAGTTCTTC. As protein: CASSLYDRGDNEQFF.

J is TRBJ2-1 and V is TRBV5-1; D unresolved. Per germline, CDR1 SGHRS and CDR2 YFSETQ. CDR3 length: 12 residues. V was cut by 1 base and J by 4 bases, with 3 bases left in between. CDR3 DNA sequence: TGCGCCAGCAGCTTGAAATACAATGAGCAGTTCTTC. Translated, it gives CASSLKYNEQFF.

This chain joins TRBV14 and TRBJ1-6; D is unclear. V was shortened by 0 bases and J by 5 bases, with 8 bases between the two germline ends. Germline lookup yields CDR1 SGHDN and CDR2 FVKESK. CDR3 length: 15 residues. The CDR3 sequence: CASSQDGLDNSPLHF. The DNA for the CDR3 is TGTGCCAGCAGCCAAGATGGGCTGGATAATTCACCCCTCCACTTT.

This chain uses TRBV28 with TRBJ1-2, with 7 positions matching TRBD1. The CDR3 covers 14 residues. The V segment lost 4 bases and the J segment 3 bases; nucleotides outside the gene matches: 5. CDR1 and CDR2 from the germline V gene are MDHEN and SYDVKM. The DNA of the CDR3 is TGTGCCAGCAGTTCGGGACAGATCCACTATGGCTACACCTTC. Protein sequence: CASSSGQIHYGYTF.

This chain uses TRBV30 with TRBJ1-6; 11 nucleotides agree with TRBD1. The CDR3 extends over 18 amino acids. V shed 2 bases and J 1 base; nucleotides not matched to a gene: 7. Germline CDR1 reads GTSNPN; CDR2 reads SVGIG (reference sequence). CDR3 sequence: CAWSSGQGAESYNSPLHF. The CDR3 nucleotides are TGTGCCTGGAGTAGCGGACAGGGGGCCGAGTCCTATAATTCACCCCTCCACTTT.

The chain uses TRBV7-3 and TRBJ2-2; TRBD2 might be the D (6 bases). The germline V gene encodes CDR1 SGHTA and CDR2 FQGTGA. The CDR3 has 17 residues. The germline V and J ends were trimmed by 4 bases and 3 bases, with 18 bases remaining between them. The CDR3 reads CASSSAKLAWDTGELFF. The CDR3 nucleotides are TGTGCCAGCAGCTCCGCCAAACTAGCCTGGGACACCGGGGAGCTGTTTTTT.

This clone was detected only once. The chain couples TRBV10-1 to TRBJ1-4; TRBD1 matches 7 bases. This CDR3 has 15 amino acids. CDR1 and CDR2 (germline): WNHNN, SYGVQD (reference sequence). Trimming cost V 3 bases and J 4 bases; bases outside gene matches: 5. CDR3 coding DNA: TGCGCCAGCAGTGATGGACAGGAGTTTAATGAAAAACTGTTTTTT. It specifies CASSDGQEFNEKLFF.

This chain links TRBV18 with TRBJ1-5; D uncertain. CDR1 is KGHSH, CDR2 LQKENI, per germline. CDR3 size: 17 residues. V dropped 3 bases and J dropped 2 bases, with 17 bases sitting between them. This chain's CDR3 is CASSPQNQDNGNQPQHF. As DNA, the CDR3 is TGTGCCAGCTCACCCCAGAATCAAGATAACGGCAATCAGCCCCAGCATTTT.